The TCR beta chain described here comes from a study of radiation and T cells in renal cell carcinoma. Time point indicated: blood 4 weeks post-SBRT, at nephrectomy. Sample treatment: 15 Gy SBRT to primary tumor, nephrectomy 4 weeks later. Some clones are missing from TCRdb's copy, which holds only in-frame ones; the method was immunoSEQ multiplex PCR. The sample yields just over 95,000 clones, roughly 88% seen once. This clone was picked up a small number of times. This receptor was identified in a man in his fifties or sixties with renal cell carcinoma. The input for sequencing was blood, taken from a patient whose treatment included radiotherapy and nephrectomy.

This CDR3 is CAWSIRGMYTEAFF. As DNA, the CDR3 is TGTGCCTGGAGTATTAGAGGGATGTACACTGAAGCTTTCTTT. The gene calls are TRBV30 and TRBJ1-1; no definite D call. Trimming took 2 bases from V and 3 from J, leaving 13 bases between them. The V gene's germline CDR1 is GTSNPN and CDR2 SVGIG (reference sequence). This CDR3 comprises 14 residues.